Following are 14 T cell receptor beta chains from one sample sequenced in a study of neurological immune-mediated disorders. TCRdb processed the 5' RACE reads anew with MiXCR; each CDR3 protein has one entry. Seen here are about 120,000 distinct CDR3 sequences, more than 2.5% observed once, and the top ten hold 1% to 1.5%. Sequenced: PBMCs. These receptors were taken from a woman in her twenties or thirties with multiple sclerosis.

This clonotype was recorded many times. The V gene is TRBV25-1, the J gene TRBJ2-3; 7 nucleotides match TRBD2. Germline CDR1 and CDR2: MGHDK and SYGVNS. This CDR3 has 13 residues. Trimming cost V 5 bases and J 6 bases; bases outside gene matches: 5. Here the CDR3 reads CASSSGGSDTQYF. CDR3 DNA sequence: TGTGCCAGCAGTTCGGGGGGATCCGATACGCAGTATTTT.

This clonotype was found many times. The V call is TRBV10-1, the J call TRBJ2-5; no reliable D call. Between the trimmed V and J ends, which lost 8 bases and 0 bases, there was a span of 13 bases. CDR1 is WNHNN and CDR2 is SYGVQD in the germline V gene (reference sequence). The length of the CDR3 is 14 residues. The CDR3 DNA reads as TGCGCCAGCCTTTTTCGTTTAGACCAAGAGACCCAGTACTTC. It codes for CASLFRLDQETQYF.

This clonotype was observed many times. In DNA, the CDR3 is TGTGCCAGCAGCAAAGCAGGACAGGGGGACTACGAGCAGTACTTC. It specifies CASSKAGQGDYEQYF. The chain uses TRBV21-1 and TRBJ2-7; the table names TRBD1, a call not compared with the DNA. TRBV21-1 is shown as a pseudogene. The CDR3 contains 15 residues.

This clonotype was detected ten times or more. This sequence joins TRBV20-1 and TRBJ2-7, with D maybe TRBD2 (5 bases). The CDR3 has 13 amino acids. The V end lost 3 bases, the J end lost 0 bases, and 9 bases lay between the germline ends. Germline CDR1 reads DFQATT; CDR2 reads SNEGSKA (reference sequence). DNA for the CDR3: TGCAGTGCTAGCAGCGGCCGCTCCTACGAGCAGTACTTC. Translating it yields CSASSGRSYEQYF.

This clonotype was observed at least ten times. V usage is TRBV7-2 and J usage is TRBJ1-1, with TRBD1 matching 7 bases. The CDR3 covers 18 residues. Trimming cost V 1 base and J 7 bases; bases outside gene matches: 18. Germline CDR1 reads SGHTA; CDR2 reads FQGNSA. CDR3 sequence: CASSLDRDRRIQINEAFF. CDR3 nucleotides: TGTGCCAGCAGCTTAGACCGGGACAGACGGATCCAGATCAATGAAGCTTTCTTT.

This clonotype has at least ten counts. J is TRBJ2-2 and V is TRBV24-1; 8 bases are a match to TRBD1. V trimming: 3 bases; J trimming: 1 base; junction bases outside the gene matches: 0. The CDR3 spans 15 residues. The germline CDR1 and CDR2 sequences are KGHDR and SFDVKD. The CDR3 reads CATSDGQGNTGELFF. The CDR3 DNA sequence: TGTGCCACCAGTGATGGACAGGGGAACACCGGGGAGCTGTTTTTT.

Worth noting for this clonotype: A single base separates this from a much larger clone, so it may be a read error. The chain carries TRBV7-8 and TRBJ1-2; maybe TRBD1 (5 bases). Germline V gives CDR1 SGHVS, CDR2 FQNEAQ. The CDR3 sequence is 15 residues long. The CDR3 is CASSLATAREDGHTF. The CDR3 DNA follows: TGTGCCAGCAGCTTAGCGACAGCCCGGGAGGATGGCCACACCTTC.

Concerning this clonotype: This may stem from a read error, because a much larger clone lies one nucleotide away. The chain combines TRBV20-1 with TRBJ2-5, with 11 bases aligning to TRBD1. CDR1 DFQATT and CDR2 SNEGSKA come from the germline V gene (reference sequence). The CDR3 sequence is 15 residues long. V shed 6 bases, J shed 6 bases, and the junction held 12 bases outside the gene matches. Here the CDR3 reads CSAVQGQGDAKTQYF. The DNA of the CDR3 is TGCAGTGCGGTACAGGGACAGGGGGACGCGAAGACCCAGTACTTC.

This clonotype occurred a few times. The genes are TRBV12-3 or TRBV12-4 and TRBJ2-7; no definite D call. There are 12 residues in the CDR3. Trimming removed 3 bases from V and 3 bases from J, with 6 bases in between. CDR3 DNA: TGTGCCAGCAGTTTTACAAGCTACGAGCAGTACTTC. Encoded protein: CASSFTSYEQYF.

V gene TRBV20-1 combines with J gene TRBJ2-3; 7 nucleotides line up with TRBD2. The CDR3 is 15 amino acids. Germline CDR1 and CDR2: DFQATT and SNEGSKA (reference sequence). V was clipped by 5 bases and J by 1 base; unmatched bases: 9. The CDR3 is CSAPGIRGGTDTQYF. CDR3 in DNA: TGCAGTGCTCCCGGGATCCGGGGGGGCACAGATACGCAGTATTTT.

This clonotype was seen many times. V is TRBV9 and J is TRBJ1-3; no clear D gene. CDR3 length: 14 amino acids. Per the germline V gene, CDR1 is SGDLS and CDR2 is YYNGEE. With 5 bases removed from V and 3 bases from J, the gap between germline ends came to 12 bases. CDR3 loop: CASSSRGIGNTIYF. CDR3 DNA: TGTGCCAGCAGTTCCCGCGGAATTGGAAACACCATATATTTT.

This clonotype was recorded many times. The V gene is TRBV12-3 or TRBV12-4, the J gene TRBJ2-1; 7 bases fit TRBD1. With 5 bases clipped from V and 12 bases from J, the junction kept 10 bases outside the gene matches. The CDR3 is 13 residues long. This CDR3 reads CASSIHGQELQFF. CDR3 in DNA: TGTGCCAGCAGTATACATGGACAGGAATTGCAGTTCTTC.

Concerning this clonotype itself: This may come from a read error, since a much larger clone is one base off. V is TRBV29-1 and J is TRBJ1-2; possible D gene TRBD1, 5 bases. The germline V gene encodes CDR1 SQVTM and CDR2 ANQGSEA. This CDR3 comprises 11 residues. V lost 7 bases, J lost 8 bases, and 14 bases lay in between. The CDR3 here is CSGKGMMGYTF. The CDR3 DNA is TGCAGCGGCAAGGGGATGATGGGCTACACCTTC.

This clonotype showed up many times. DNA for the CDR3: TGCAGTGCTTTGGGGATAGGTCAGACCGAAGCTTTCTTT. Residues: CSALGIGQTEAFF. The V and J genes are TRBV20-1 and TRBJ1-1; D remains unclear. This CDR3 spans 13 amino acids. Looked up from germline, CDR1 is DFQATT and CDR2 is SNEGSKA (reference sequence). With 5 bases removed from V and 8 bases from J, the gap between germline ends came to 18 bases.